The 9 T cell receptor beta chains presented below share a single source sample, sequenced in a study of T cell repertoires in cytomegalovirus infection. One entry per CDR3 protein, called by TCRdb with MiXCR from the reads. The data show approximately 200,000 distinct CDR3 sequences, approximately 28% seen once. The sequencing input was PBMCs. The receptors were sampled from a human donor in good health (CMV status not recorded). Some clones in this sample may be carry-over from other donors' samples.

The sample holds a few counts of this clonotype. This sequence joins TRBV5-1 and TRBJ2-1; D is unclear. V shed 4 bases and J shed 7 bases, with 12 bases lying between them. CDR1 SGHRS and CDR2 YFSETQ come from the germline V gene. This CDR3 region has 13 residues. The CDR3 DNA sequence: TGCGCCAGCAGCCAAAGTCCTGTTAATGAGCAGTTCTTC. Protein sequence: CASSQSPVNEQFF.

The chain carries TRBV5-1 and TRBJ2-7; D possibly matches TRBD1 or TRBD2 (5 bases each). This CDR3 region has 15 residues. V dropped 4 bases and J dropped 5 bases, with 19 bases sitting between them. The germline gives CDR1 SGHRS, CDR2 YFSETQ. CDR3 protein: CASSLDGLRDHEQYF. The CDR3 nucleotides read TGCGCCAGCAGCCTGGACGGCCTCCGGGACCACGAGCAGTACTTC.

This clonotype was seen more than once but under ten times. The chain joins TRBV29-1 to TRBJ2-5, with D perhaps matching TRBD1 (6 bases). The germline CDR1 and CDR2 sequences are SQVTM and ANQGSEA. This CDR3 spans 14 amino acids. Trimming took 2 bases from V and 2 from J, leaving 12 bases between them. The chain's CDR3 is CSVEPPTGQETQYF. The CDR3 DNA reads as TGCAGCGTTGAACCCCCTACAGGGCAAGAGACCCAGTACTTC.

In this sample, this clonotype turned up many times. This chain connects TRBV19 to TRBJ2-7; D is tentatively TRBD1 or TRBD2 (6 bases each). The CDR3 length is 12 residues. V lost 7 bases and J lost 6, with 13 bases in between. Germline assignment: CDR1 LNHDA and CDR2 SQIVND (reference sequence). The CDR3 coding sequence is TGTGCCAGTACCGACAGGAGGGGCGAGCAGTACTTC. Amino acids: CASTDRRGEQYF.

With respect to this clonotype: This may come from a read error, since a much larger clone is one base off. The rearrangement joins TRBV29-1 to TRBJ2-2; 11 nucleotides line up with TRBD1. Germline CDR1 reads SQVTM; CDR2 reads ANQGSEA. The CDR3 extends over 14 amino acids. V lost 8 bases and J lost 6; bases outside the gene matches: 8. The CDR3 loop is CSLLKGQGAGELFF. The CDR3 DNA reads as TGCAGCCTCTTGAAGGGACAGGGGGCCGGGGAGCTGTTTTTT.

The genes are TRBV7-3 and TRBJ1-6; possible D gene TRBD1, 6 bases. The CDR3 has 14 amino acids. The V gene lost 5 bases and the J gene lost 7 bases, with 12 bases spanning the gap. Germline V CDR1 and CDR2: SGHTA, FQGTGA. The CDR3 is CASSLDSPNSPLHF. The CDR3 coding sequence is TGTGCCAGCAGCCTGGACAGTCCGAATTCACCCCTCCACTTT.

The chain couples TRBV7-2 to TRBJ1-1; tentatively, D is TRBD1 (6 bases). Germline V gene sequence: CDR1 SGHTA, CDR2 FQGNSA. Trimming left V 5 bases short and J 1 base short, with 20 bases between. This CDR3 spans 17 amino acids. This CDR3 is CASSPPAGAIPNTEAFF. CDR3 bases: TGTGCCAGCAGCCCTCCGGCAGGGGCGATACCGAACACTGAAGCTTTCTTT.

A few counts support this clonotype. In DNA form, the CDR3 reads TGTGCCAGCAGCCCCCAGACTAGCGGGGAGGGGGAGACCCAGTACTTC. It encodes CASSPQTSGEGETQYF. This chain links TRBV7-2 with TRBJ2-5, with 11 nucleotides matching TRBD2. The germline gives CDR1 SGHTA, CDR2 FQGNSA. This CDR3 has 16 amino acids. V gave up 5 bases and J gave up 5 bases; unmatched junction bases: 10. The full variable domain, in which reference TRBV7-2 and TRBJ2-5 provide the parts outside the CDR3, is GAGVSQSPSNKVTEKGKDVELRCDPISGHTALYWYRQSLGQGLEFLIYFQGNSAPDKSGLPSDRFSAERTGGSVSTLTIQRTQQEDSAVYLCASSPQTSGEGETQYFGPGTRLLVL.

The rearrangement uses TRBV2 and TRBJ2-5, with 14 bases identical to TRBD2. The CDR3 contains 14 residues. Germline-derived CDR1 and CDR2 are SNHLY and FYNNEI. V shed 7 bases and J 5 bases; nucleotides not matched to a gene: 3. The CDR3 reads CASKGLAGVETQYF. CDR3 DNA sequence: TGTGCCAGCAAGGGACTAGCGGGGGTTGAGACCCAGTACTTC.